The clone carrying this T cell receptor (beta chain) was counted only a few times. TCRdb re-derived calls from the 5' RACE reads in MiXCR, one entry per CDR3 protein. The data show 600,000 to 700,000 distinct CDR3 sequences, 21% seen once. The sample belongs to a study of identical twins. V was clipped by 0 bases and J by 6 bases, with 11 bases between them. This CDR3 region has 14 residues. CDR1 and CDR2 from the germline V gene are DFQATT and SNEGSKA (reference sequence). These data were also filed under a second study, of T cells expressing NK-cell markers. From that paper: Restriction of sorting to alpha-beta TCR T cells was accomplished in several experiments using an anti-gamma-delta TCR antibody.

V usage is TRBV20-1 and J usage is TRBJ2-2; unclear D gene. Source material: PBMCs. This clonotype was obtained from a woman in her late teens or twenties in good health. The CDR3 region is CSARDLPGSGELFF. The CDR3 nucleotides read TGCAGTGCTAGAGATCTCCCGGGCTCCGGGGAGCTGTTTTTT.